Shown below are 5 T cell receptor beta chains from a single sample sequenced in a study of OX40 agonist ivuxolimab in advanced cancers. Produced via immunoSEQ multiplex PCR; TCRdb's table is partial and in-frame only. The sample records around 73,000 clones, about 87% being singletons. Sequencing was performed on CD4+ or CD8+ T cells sorted from blood, taken in a trial of the OX40 agonist ivuxolimab. These receptors all come from an adult with an advanced solid tumor such as melanoma, head and neck, liver or kidney cancer.

The chain has TRBV7-8 and TRBJ2-5, with unresolved D. The germline CDR1 and CDR2 sequences are SGHVS and FQNEAQ. The CDR3 has 13 residues. V dropped 5 bases and J dropped 3 bases, with 10 bases sitting between them. The CDR3 bases are TGTGCCAGCAGCATCACACGTAAAGAGACCCAGTACTTC. This encodes CASSITRKETQYF.

This rearrangement joins TRBV5-1 to TRBJ2-7, with D possibly matching TRBD1 (5 bases). CDR1 SGHRS and CDR2 YFSETQ come from the germline V gene. Trimming took 0 bases from V and 5 from J, leaving 9 bases between them. The CDR3 is made up of 13 amino acids. The CDR3 reads CASSLGRGNEQYF. The CDR3 coding sequence is TGCGCCAGCAGCTTGGGTAGGGGCAACGAGCAGTACTTC.

The chain couples TRBV5-1 to TRBJ2-5, with D perhaps matching TRBD2 (5 bases). The germline gives CDR1 SGHRS, CDR2 YFSETQ. The CDR3 has 14 residues. V gave up 4 bases and J gave up 3 bases, with 13 bases separating them. The CDR3 is CASSHQPGKETQYF. CDR3 DNA sequence: TGCGCCAGCAGCCATCAGCCGGGAAAAGAGACCCAGTACTTC.

This clone has just a few counts. The chain employs TRBV7-9 and TRBJ2-2; D is unclear. Germline CDR1 reads SEHNR; CDR2 reads FQNEAQ (reference sequence). The CDR3 totals 14 residues. V was pared by 5 bases and J by 4 bases, with 11 bases between. The CDR3 nucleotides read TGTGCCAGCAGCCAACTACTGGGCACCGGGGAGCTGTTTTTT. It translates to CASSQLLGTGELFF. Full variable domain (rest looked up from reference TRBV7-9 and TRBJ2-2): DTGVSQNPRHKITKRGQNVTFRCDPISEHNRLYWYRQTLGQGPEFLTYFQNEAQLEKSRLLSDRFSAERPKGSFSTLEIQRTEQGDSAMYLCASSQLLGTGELFFGEGSRLTVL.

The chain is built from TRBV7-3 and TRBJ2-3; D remains ambiguous. The V end lost 2 bases, the J end lost 1 base, and 10 bases lay between the germline ends. This CDR3 spans 15 amino acids. Germline V gene data show CDR1 as SGHTA and CDR2 as FQGTGA. This chain's CDR3 is CASSLSPAGTDTQYF. As DNA, the CDR3 is TGTGCCAGCAGCTTATCTCCGGCTGGCACAGATACGCAGTATTTT.